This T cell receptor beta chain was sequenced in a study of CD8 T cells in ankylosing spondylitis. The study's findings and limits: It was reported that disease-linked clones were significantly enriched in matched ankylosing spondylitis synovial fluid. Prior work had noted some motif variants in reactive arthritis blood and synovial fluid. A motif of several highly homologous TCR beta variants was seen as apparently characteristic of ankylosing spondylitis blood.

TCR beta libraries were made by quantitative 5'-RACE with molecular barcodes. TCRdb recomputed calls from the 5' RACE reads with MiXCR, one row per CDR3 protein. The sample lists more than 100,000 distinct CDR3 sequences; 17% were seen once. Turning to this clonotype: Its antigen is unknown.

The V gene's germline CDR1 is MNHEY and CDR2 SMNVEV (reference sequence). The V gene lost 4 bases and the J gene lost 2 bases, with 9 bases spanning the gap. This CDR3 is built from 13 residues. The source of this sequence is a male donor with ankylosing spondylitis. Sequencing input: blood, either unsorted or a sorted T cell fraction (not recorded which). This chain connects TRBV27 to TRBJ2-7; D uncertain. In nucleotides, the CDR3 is TGTGCCAGCAGTTGGGCAGCAACCTACGAGCAGTACTTC. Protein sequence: CASSWAATYEQYF.